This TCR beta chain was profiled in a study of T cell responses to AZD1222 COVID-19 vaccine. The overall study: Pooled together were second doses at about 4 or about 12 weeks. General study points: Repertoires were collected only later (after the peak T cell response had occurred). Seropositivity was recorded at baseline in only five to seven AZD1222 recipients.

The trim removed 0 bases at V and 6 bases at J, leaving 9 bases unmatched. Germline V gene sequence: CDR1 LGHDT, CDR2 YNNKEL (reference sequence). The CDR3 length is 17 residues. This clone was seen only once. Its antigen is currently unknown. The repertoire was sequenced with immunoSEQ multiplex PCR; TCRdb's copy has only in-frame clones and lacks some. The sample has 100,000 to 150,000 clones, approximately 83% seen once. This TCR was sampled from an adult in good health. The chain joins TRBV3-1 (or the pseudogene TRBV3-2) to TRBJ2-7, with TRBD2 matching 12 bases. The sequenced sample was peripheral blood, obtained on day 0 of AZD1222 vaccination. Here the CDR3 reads CASSQDVGLAGGGEQYF. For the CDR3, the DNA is TGTGCCAGCAGCCAAGACGTCGGGCTAGCGGGAGGGGGCGAGCAGTACTTC.